This T cell receptor beta chain derives from a study of CD4 T cell repertoires in COVID-19. Points from the study as a whole: SARS-CoV and/or HKU1 spike cultures shared between about 7 and 26% of SARS-CoV-2 clonotypes. Several top expanded SARS-CoV-2-reactive clonotypes were shared by two or three memory subsets.

Notes on this clone: Its cognate antigen is unknown.

Data came from immunoSEQ multiplex PCR; TCRdb stores just in-frame clones and leaves some out. The sample contains 60,000 to 90,000 clones, roughly four fifths of which appear only once. CDR1 is SGHNT, CDR2 YENEEA, per germline. The J segment lost 4 bases and the V segment lost 1 base, leaving 3 bases of the junction unmatched. The CDR3 loop spans 15 amino acids. Mild-to-severe COVID-19 survivors were the donors. These memory T cells were uncultured and sequenced directly after ex vivo isolation. J is TRBJ2-2 and V is TRBV11-3; 7 bases fit TRBD2. The receptor was isolated from a human donor who had COVID-19. The sequenced sample was CD4+ T cells from peripheral blood, obtained after recovery from COVID-19. CDR3 coding DNA: TGTGCCAGCAGCTTAGGGCGACTAGCCACCGGGGAGCTGTTTTTT. This codes for CASSLGRLATGELFF.